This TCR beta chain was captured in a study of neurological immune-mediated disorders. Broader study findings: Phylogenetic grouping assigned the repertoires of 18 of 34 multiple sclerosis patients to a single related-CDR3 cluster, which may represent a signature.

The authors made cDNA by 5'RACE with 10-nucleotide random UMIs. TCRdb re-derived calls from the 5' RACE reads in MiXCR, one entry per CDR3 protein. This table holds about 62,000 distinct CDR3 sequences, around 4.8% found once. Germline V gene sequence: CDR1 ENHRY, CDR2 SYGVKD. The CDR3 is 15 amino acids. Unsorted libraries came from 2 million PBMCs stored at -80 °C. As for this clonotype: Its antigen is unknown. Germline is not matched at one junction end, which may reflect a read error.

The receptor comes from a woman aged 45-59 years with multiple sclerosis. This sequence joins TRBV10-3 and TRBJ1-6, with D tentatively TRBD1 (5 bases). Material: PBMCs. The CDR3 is CAISVGGNNNSPLNF. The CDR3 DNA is TGTGCCATCAGTGTTGGGGGAAATAATAATTCACCCCTCAACTTT.